This TCR beta chain appears in the sequencing data of a study of control samples from healthy donors and cancer patients. Produced via immunoSEQ multiplex PCR; TCRdb's table is partial and in-frame only. The sample lists about 120,000 clones, 88% occurring once. Source material: blood. This TCR came from a woman between 65 and 79 years old in good health.

CDR3 protein: CASSVGQNQETQYF. CDR3 nucleotides: TGTGCCAGCAGCGTAGGACAGAACCAAGAGACCCAGTACTTC. The J gene is TRBJ2-5, the V gene TRBV9, with D tentatively TRBD1 (5 bases). CDR3 length equals 14 residues. The germline CDR1 and CDR2 sequences are SGDLS and YYNGEE. V was trimmed by 0 bases and J by 0 bases, leaving 6 bases between them.